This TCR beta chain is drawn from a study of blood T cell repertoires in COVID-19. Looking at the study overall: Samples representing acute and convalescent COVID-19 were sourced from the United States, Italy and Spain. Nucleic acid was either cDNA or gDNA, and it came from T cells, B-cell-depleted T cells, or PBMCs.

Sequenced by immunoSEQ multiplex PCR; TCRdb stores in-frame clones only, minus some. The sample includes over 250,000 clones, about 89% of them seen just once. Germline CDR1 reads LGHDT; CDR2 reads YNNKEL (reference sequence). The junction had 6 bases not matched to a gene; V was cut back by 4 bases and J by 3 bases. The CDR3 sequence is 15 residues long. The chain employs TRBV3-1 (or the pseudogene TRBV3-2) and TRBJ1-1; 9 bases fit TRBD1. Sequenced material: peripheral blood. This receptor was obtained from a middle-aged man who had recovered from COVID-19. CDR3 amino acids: CASSPRQGVYTEAFF. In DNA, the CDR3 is TGTGCCAGCAGCCCCCGACAGGGGGTATACACTGAAGCTTTCTTT.